This TCR beta chain emerged from a study of T cells in localized non-small cell lung cancer. V was shortened by 7 bases and J by 4 bases, with 9 bases between the two germline ends. The CDR3 covers 12 residues. CDR1 and CDR2 (germline): SGDLS, YYNGEE. The table came from immunoSEQ multiplex PCR; TCRdb's copy has only in-frame clones and leaves some out. The table lists 2,000 to 2,500 clones, more than 15% of them singletons. This chain connects TRBV9 to TRBJ1-5; D might be TRBD1 (6 bases). This clonotype originated in a man between 40 and 70 years old with stage I squamous cell lung carcinoma. The source was lung tumor tissue, collected before any cancer treatment. DNA for the CDR3: TGTGCCAGCGGGGGGCGGAATCAGCCCCAGCATTTT. Protein: CASGGRNQPQHF.